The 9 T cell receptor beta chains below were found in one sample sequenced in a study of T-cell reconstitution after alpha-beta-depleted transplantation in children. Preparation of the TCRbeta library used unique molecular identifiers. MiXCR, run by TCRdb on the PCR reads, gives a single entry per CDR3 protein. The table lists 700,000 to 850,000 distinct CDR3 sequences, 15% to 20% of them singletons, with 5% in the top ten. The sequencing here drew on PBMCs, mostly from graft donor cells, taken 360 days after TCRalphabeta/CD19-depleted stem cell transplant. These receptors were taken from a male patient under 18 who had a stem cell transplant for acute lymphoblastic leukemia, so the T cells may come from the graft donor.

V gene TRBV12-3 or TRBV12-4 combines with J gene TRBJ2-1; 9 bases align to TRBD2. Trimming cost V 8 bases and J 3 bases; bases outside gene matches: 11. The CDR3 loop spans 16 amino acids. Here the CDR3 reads CASPPDLAGDYNEQFF. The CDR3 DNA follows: TGTGCCAGCCCCCCCGACTTAGCGGGGGACTACAATGAGCAGTTCTTC.

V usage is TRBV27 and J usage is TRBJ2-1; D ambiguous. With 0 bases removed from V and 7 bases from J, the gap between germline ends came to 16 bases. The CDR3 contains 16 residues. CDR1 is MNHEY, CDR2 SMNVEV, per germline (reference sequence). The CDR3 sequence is CASSLSVLRLGNEQFF. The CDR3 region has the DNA TGTGCCAGCAGTTTATCTGTTTTGAGGTTGGGTAATGAGCAGTTCTTC.

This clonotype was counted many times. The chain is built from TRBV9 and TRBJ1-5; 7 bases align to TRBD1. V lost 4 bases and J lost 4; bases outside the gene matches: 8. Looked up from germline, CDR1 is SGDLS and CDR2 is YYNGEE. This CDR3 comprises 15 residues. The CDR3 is CASSPGARGNQPQHF. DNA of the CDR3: TGTGCCAGCAGCCCCGGGGCCAGGGGGAATCAGCCCCAGCATTTT.

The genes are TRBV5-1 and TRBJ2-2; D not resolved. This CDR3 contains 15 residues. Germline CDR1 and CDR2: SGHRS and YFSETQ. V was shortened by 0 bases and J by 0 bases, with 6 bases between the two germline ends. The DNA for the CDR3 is TGCGCCAGCAGCTTGGCTACCTCGAACACCGGGGAGCTGTTTTTT. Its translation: CASSLATSNTGELFF.

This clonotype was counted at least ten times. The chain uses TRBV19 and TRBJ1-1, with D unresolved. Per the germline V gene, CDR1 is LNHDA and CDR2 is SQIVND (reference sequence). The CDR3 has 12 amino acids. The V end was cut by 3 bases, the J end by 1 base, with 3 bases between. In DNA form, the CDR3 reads TGTGCCAGTAGTATCGGGAACACTGAAGCTTTCTTT. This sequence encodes CASSIGNTEAFF.

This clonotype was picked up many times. The CDR3 DNA is TGTGCCAGCAGCTCCCTACAGGGCCAAGAGACCCAGTACTTC. Translation gives CASSSLQGQETQYF. This chain uses TRBV11-2 with TRBJ2-5; possibly TRBD1 for D (6 bases). CDR3 length: 14 amino acids. The germline CDR1 and CDR2 sequences are SGHAT and FQNNGV. Between the trimmed V and J ends, which lost 4 bases and 1 base, there was a span of 10 bases. Using reference TRBV11-2 and TRBJ2-5 for the parts outside the CDR3, the full variable domain is EAGVAQSPRYKIIEKRQSVAFWCNPISGHATLYWYQQILGQGPKLLIQFQNNGVVDDSQLPKDRFSAERLKGVDSTLKIQPAKLEDSAVYLCASSSLQGQETQYFGPGTRLLVL.

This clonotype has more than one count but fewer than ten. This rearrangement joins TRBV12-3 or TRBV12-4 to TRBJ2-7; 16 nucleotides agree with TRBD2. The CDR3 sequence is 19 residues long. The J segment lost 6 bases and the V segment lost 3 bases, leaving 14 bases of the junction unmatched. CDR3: CASSLWTSGLAGGRGEQYF. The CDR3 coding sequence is TGTGCCAGCAGTTTGTGGACGTCGGGACTAGCGGGAGGGAGAGGCGAGCAGTACTTC.

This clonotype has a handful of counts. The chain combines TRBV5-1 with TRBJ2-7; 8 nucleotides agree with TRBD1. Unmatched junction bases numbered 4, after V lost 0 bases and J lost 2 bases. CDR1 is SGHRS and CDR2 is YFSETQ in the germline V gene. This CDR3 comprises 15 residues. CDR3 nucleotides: TGCGCCAGCAGCTTGGTTGGACAGGGCCCCTACGAGCAGTACTTC. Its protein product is CASSLVGQGPYEQYF.

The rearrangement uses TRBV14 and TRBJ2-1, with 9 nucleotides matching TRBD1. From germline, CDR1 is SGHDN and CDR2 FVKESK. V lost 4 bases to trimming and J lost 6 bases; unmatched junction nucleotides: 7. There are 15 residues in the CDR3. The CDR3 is CASSRRDRDINEQFF. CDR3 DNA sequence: TGTGCCAGCAGCCGCCGGGACAGGGACATCAATGAGCAGTTCTTC.